This is a list of T cell receptor beta chains from one sample in a study of blood T cell repertoires in COVID-19. Method: immunoSEQ multiplex PCR; TCRdb's copy keeps in-frame clones and lacks some. The profile shows about 160,000 clones, roughly 85% of them singletons. The source material was PBMCs or T cells enriched from blood (not recorded which). The source is a man aged 60-69 years who had recovered from COVID-19. Each CDR3 is given with its conserved first and last residue. A D gene is named only where the DNA matches it firmly. Clone size is not always given. Where it is, it says once, few, many or a class for expanded clones.

TRBD2 | TRBJ2-7 | TRBV7-8 | . | 15 | CASSFPRAGGYEQYF | TGTGCCAGCAGCTTCCCTCGCGCGGGAGGGTACGAGCAGTACTTC
. | TRBJ2-7 | TRBV28 | . | 16 | CASSPSRPRGSYEQYF | TGTGCCAGCAGTCCCTCGCGGCCCAGAGGTTCCTACGAGCAGTACTTC
TRBD2 | TRBJ2-2 | TRBV7-2 | . | 16 | CASSFGTSGDTGELFF | TGTGCCAGCAGCTTTGGGACTAGCGGGGACACCGGGGAGCTGTTTTTT
. | TRBJ2-7 | TRBV7-3 | . | 14 | CASSLRGRSGEQYF | TGTGCCAGCAGCTTAAGGGGGCGCTCTGGCGAGCAGTACTTC
. | TRBJ2-7 | TRBV7-9 | few | 13 | CASSLDSGLEQYF | TGTGCCAGCAGCTTAGATTCAGGGCTAGAGCAGTACTTC
. | TRBJ1-1 | TRBV7-3 | . | 14 | CASSLSAGNTEAFF | TGTGCCAGCAGCTTAAGTGCAGGGAACACTGAAGCTTTCTTT
. | TRBJ1-2 | TRBV3-1/TRBV3-2 | . | 14 | CASSQDPNNYGYTF | TGTGCCAGCAGCCAAGATCCCAATAACTATGGCTACACCTTC
TRBD1 | TRBJ2-7 | TRBV7-9 | once | 13 | CASSFGRGYEQYF | TGTGCCAGCAGCTTCGGCAGGGGGTACGAGCAGTACTTC
. | TRBJ1-4 | TRBV18 | . | 15 | CASSPVRGTNEKLFF | TGTGCCAGCTCACCAGTCAGGGGCACTAATGAAAAACTGTTTTTT
TRBD1 | TRBJ1-6 | TRBV6-6 | . | 15 | CASSYSGQGGSPLHF | TGTGCCAGCAGTTACTCGGGACAGGGCGGTTCACCCCTCCACTTT
. | TRBJ1-2 | TRBV7-3 | . | 13 | CASSLEGGYGYTF | TGTGCCAGCAGCTTGGAAGGGGGCTATGGCTACACCTTC
. | TRBJ2-2 | TRBV19 | . | 14 | CASSRGRNTGELFF | TGTGCCAGTAGTAGAGGGAGGAACACCGGGGAGCTGTTTTTT
. | TRBJ1-5 | TRBV6-1 | . | 12 | CASSEANQPQHF | TGTGCCAGCAGTGAGGCCAATCAGCCCCAGCATTTT
. | TRBJ2-7 | TRBV11-2 | . | 16 | CASSLKTGLRSYEQYF | TGTGCCAGCAGCTTAAAAACGGGACTGCGCTCCTACGAGCAGTACTTC
. | TRBJ1-2 | TRBV3-1/TRBV3-2 | few | 12 | CASSQDIGGYTF | TGTGCCAGCAGCCAAGATATCGGTGGCTACACCTTC
. | TRBJ2-1 | TRBV29-1 | . | 12 | CSAGRRGKEQFF | TGCAGCGCCGGGAGAAGGGGCAAAGAGCAGTTCTTC
TRBD1 | TRBJ2-7 | TRBV27 | . | 16 | CASSSHSRGTGGEQYF | TGTGCCAGCAGTTCCCATTCCCGCGGGACAGGGGGCGAGCAGTACTTC
TRBD2 | TRBJ2-3 | TRBV7-2 | . | 17 | CASSFVGTSGSTDTQYF | TGTGCCAGCAGCTTTGTCGGGACTAGCGGGAGCACAGATACGCAGTATTTT
TRBD1 | TRBJ2-5 | TRBV19 | . | 13 | CASSRTGEETQYF | TGTGCCAGTAGTCGAACAGGGGAAGAGACCCAGTACTTC
. | TRBJ1-2 | TRBV30 | . | 13 | CAWSVDRTLRYTF | TGTGCCTGGAGTGTAGACCGGACTTTGCGCTACACCTTC
TRBD1 | TRBJ2-2 | TRBV11-1 | . | 16 | CASSRDRVGNTGELFF | TGTGCCAGCAGCCGAGACAGGGTCGGGAACACCGGGGAGCTGTTTTTT
. | TRBJ2-7 | TRBV28 | once | 15 | CASSFKMDSSYEQYF | TGTGCCAGCAGTTTTAAGATGGACAGCTCCTACGAGCAGTACTTC